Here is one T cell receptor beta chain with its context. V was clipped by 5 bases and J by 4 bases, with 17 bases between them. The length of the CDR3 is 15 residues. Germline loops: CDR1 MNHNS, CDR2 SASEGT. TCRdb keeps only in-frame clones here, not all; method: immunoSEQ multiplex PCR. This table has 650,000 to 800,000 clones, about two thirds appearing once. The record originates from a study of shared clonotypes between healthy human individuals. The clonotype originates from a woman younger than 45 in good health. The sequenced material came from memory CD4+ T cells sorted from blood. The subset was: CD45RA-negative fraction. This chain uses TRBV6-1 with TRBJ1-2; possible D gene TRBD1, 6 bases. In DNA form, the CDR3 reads TGTGCCAGCAGTACACTTCTCCCGGACAGCTATGGCTACACCTTC. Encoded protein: CASSTLLPDSYGYTF.